These 27 T cell receptor beta chains were all obtained from the same sample, sequenced in a study of neurological immune-mediated disorders. MiXCR was run by TCRdb on the 5' RACE reads, yielding one entry per CDR3 protein. The sample yields roughly 32,000 distinct CDR3 sequences, 15% seen once. The source material was PBMCs. These receptors were collected from a man between 65 and 85 years old in good health.

This clonotype has at least ten counts. The chain carries TRBV10-3 and TRBJ2-7, with D maybe TRBD1 (6 bases). Germline CDR1 is ENHRY and CDR2 is SYGVKD. Trimming took off 5 bases at V and 2 bases at J, with 10 bases between the two ends. The CDR3 consists of 13 residues. This chain's CDR3 is CAISPGVPYEQYF. The CDR3 DNA is TGTGCCATCAGTCCAGGGGTTCCCTACGAGCAGTACTTC.

In this sample, this clonotype turned up many times. V usage is TRBV27 and J usage is TRBJ2-7; 8 bases align to TRBD1. CDR1 MNHEY and CDR2 SMNVEV come from the germline V gene (reference sequence). CDR3 length: 14 residues. Unmatched junction bases numbered 5, after V lost 5 bases and J lost 2 bases. The CDR3 region is CASSPDRGPYEQYF. As DNA, the CDR3 is TGTGCCAGCAGTCCCGACAGGGGACCCTACGAGCAGTACTTC.

Ten or more counts support this clonotype. The chain recombines TRBV5-6 with TRBJ2-5; TRBD2 matches 8 bases. Germline-derived CDR1 and CDR2 are SGHDT and YYEEEE. J lost 5 bases, V lost 4 bases, and 7 bases had no gene match. The CDR3 runs to 14 residues. The CDR3 loop reads CASSRREGGETQYF. Written as DNA, the CDR3 is TGTGCCAGCAGCCGCCGGGAGGGAGGGGAGACCCAGTACTTC.

This clonotype showed up many times. V is TRBV5-1 and J is TRBJ2-5; D is perhaps TRBD2 (6 bases). Deletions cut 0 bases from V and 5 bases from J, with 17 bases between. The CDR3 sequence is 16 residues long. CDR1 is SGHRS and CDR2 is YFSETQ in the germline V gene. The DNA for the CDR3 is TGCGCCAGCAGCTTGGGCCGGGACTCAGACATTGAGACCCAGTACTTC. This gives the protein CASSLGRDSDIETQYF.

This clonotype has a count of ten or more. The chain joins TRBV7-2 to TRBJ1-4; 7 bases line up with TRBD1. This CDR3 region has 14 residues. V gave up 5 bases and J gave up 6 bases; unmatched junction bases: 6. Germline V gene sequence: CDR1 SGHTA, CDR2 FQGNSA. The CDR3 reads CASSLGTDHEKLFF. The CDR3 DNA reads as TGTGCCAGCAGCCTCGGGACAGATCATGAAAAACTGTTTTTT.

This clonotype has only a few counts. The chain employs TRBV30 and TRBJ1-2; D unclear. The CDR3 length is 12 residues. Trimming took 3 bases from V and 0 from J, leaving 5 bases between them. CDR1 GTSNPN and CDR2 SVGIG come from the germline V gene (reference sequence). Here the CDR3 DNA reads TGTGCCTGGAGGGCTACTAACTATGGCTACACCTTC. Residues: CAWRATNYGYTF.

Many counts were recorded for this clonotype. V is TRBV7-2 and J is TRBJ1-5; D is uncertain. The germline V gene has CDR1 SGHTA and CDR2 FQGNSA. This CDR3 spans 13 amino acids. Trimming shortened V by 3 bases and J by 1 base, and 4 bases separated the two germline ends. CDR3 DNA sequence: TGTGCCAGCAGCTTGCGAAGCAATCAGCCCCAGCATTTT. It yields the protein CASSLRSNQPQHF.

This clonotype was seen repeatedly, ten times or more. CDR3 sequence reads: CASRGQNPYNEQFF. The CDR3, as DNA: TGCGCCAGCAGGGGACAGAACCCCTACAATGAGCAGTTCTTC. This chain uses TRBV10-2 with TRBJ2-1, with 7 bases matching TRBD1. The CDR3 is made up of 14 amino acids. Per the germline V gene, CDR1 is WSHSY and CDR2 is SAAADI. The ends lost 6 bases at V and 2 bases at J; junction bases unmatched: 4.

This clonotype was detected ten times or more. The J gene is TRBJ2-5, the V gene TRBV5-1, with D possibly matching TRBD1 (6 bases). V was cut by 4 bases and J by 1 base, with 11 bases left in between. The CDR3 covers 14 residues. Germline loops: CDR1 SGHRS, CDR2 YFSETQ. This chain's CDR3 is CASSDDRFQETQYF. The CDR3 region has the DNA TGCGCCAGCAGCGACGACAGGTTCCAAGAGACCCAGTACTTC.

The chain couples TRBV20-1 to TRBJ2-7; 8 positions agree with TRBD2. The CDR3 runs to 13 residues. V lost 3 bases to trimming and J lost 4 bases; unmatched junction nucleotides: 5. Germline CDR1 reads DFQATT; CDR2 reads SNEGSKA (reference sequence). CDR3 amino acids: CSASGGASYEQYF. The DNA for the CDR3 is TGCAGTGCTAGCGGGGGGGCCTCTTACGAGCAGTACTTC.

This clonotype was seen repeatedly, ten times or more. The chain carries TRBV11-2 and TRBJ2-5; no clear D. Germline CDR1 and CDR2: SGHAT and FQNNGV. The CDR3 contains 15 residues. Trimming stripped 2 bases from V and 2 bases from J, with 12 bases between. DNA of the CDR3: TGTGCCAGCAGCTTAAGTACAGTACCTCAAGAGACCCAGTACTTC. Translation: CASSLSTVPQETQYF. The full variable domain, completed using reference TRBV11-2 and TRBJ2-5, is EAGVAQSPRYKIIEKRQSVAFWCNPISGHATLYWYQQILGQGPKLLIQFQNNGVVDDSQLPKDRFSAERLKGVDSTLKIQPAKLEDSAVYLCASSLSTVPQETQYFGPGTRLLVL.

This clonotype was detected many times. The V and J genes are TRBV5-5 and TRBJ2-1, with 14 bases fitting TRBD2. The germline V gene encodes CDR1 SGHKS and CDR2 YYEKEE (reference sequence). V lost 4 bases and J lost 0; bases outside the gene matches: 6. This CDR3 region has 18 residues. CDR3 DNA: TGTGCCAGCAGCCTGGGACTAGCGGGGGTGAGCTCCTACAATGAGCAGTTCTTC. Protein product: CASSLGLAGVSSYNEQFF.

This clonotype was detected many times. This chain links TRBV2 with TRBJ2-3; 8 bases are shared with TRBD1. J was trimmed by 3 bases and V by 8 bases; bases with no gene match: 13. Looked up from germline, CDR1 is SNHLY and CDR2 is FYNNEI. The CDR3 covers 16 residues. CDR3 sequence reads: CASSPGGQGATDTQYF. CDR3 DNA sequence: TGTGCCAGCTCCCCAGGGGGGCAGGGGGCGACAGATACGCAGTATTTT.

The chain links TRBV4-3 to TRBJ2-1, with D tentatively TRBD2 (7 bases). Germline V gives CDR1 LGHNA, CDR2 YSLEER. Deletions cut 2 bases from V and 7 bases from J, with 27 bases between. The CDR3 extends over 19 amino acids. CDR3 sequence (DNA): TGCGCCAGCAGCCAACGGACGGGGAGGGGGTCGGTGTTAGGGAATGAGCAGTTCTTC. Translating gives CASSQRTGRGSVLGNEQFF.

This clonotype was seen ten or more times. This chain joins TRBV4-3 and TRBJ2-7, with D possibly TRBD2 on 6 matching bases. The CDR3 runs to 13 residues. Germline CDR1 is LGHNA and CDR2 is YSLEER. Trimming stripped 0 bases from V and 6 bases from J, with 9 bases between. CDR3 amino acids: CASSQDSGSEQYF. The CDR3 nucleotides read TGCGCCAGCAGCCAAGATAGCGGATCCGAGCAGTACTTC.

The chain recombines TRBV12-3 or TRBV12-4 with TRBJ2-3; the D call may be TRBD1 or TRBD2 (6 bases each). Between the trimmed V and J ends, which lost 3 bases and 6 bases, there was a span of 19 bases. This CDR3 has 16 amino acids. As DNA, the CDR3 is TGTGCCAGCAGTTTTTGGGGGGCCAGGGAGGCCGATACGCAGTATTTT. It codes for CASSFWGAREADTQYF.

This clonotype appeared many times. The chain carries TRBV28 and TRBJ1-4; TRBD1 might be the D (5 bases). V lost 5 bases and J lost 7, with 11 bases in between. CDR1 MDHEN and CDR2 SYDVKM come from the germline V gene. This CDR3 is built from 13 residues. CDR3 region: CASSRRVGEKLFF. The DNA for the CDR3 is TGTGCCAGCAGTCGCAGGGTTGGTGAAAAACTGTTTTTT. The full variable domain, in which reference TRBV28 and TRBJ1-4 provide the parts outside the CDR3, is DVKVTQSSRYLVKRTGEKVFLECVQDMDHENMFWYRQDPGLGLRLIYFSYDVKMKEKGDIPEGYSVSREKKERFSLILESASTNQTSMYLCASSRRVGEKLFFGSGTQLSVL.

This clonotype was observed many times. The chain carries TRBV4-2 and TRBJ1-6; D perhaps matches TRBD1 (6 bases). Germline CDR1 LGHNA, CDR2 YNFKEQ. V was cut by 0 bases and J by 7 bases, with 22 bases left in between. The CDR3 has 19 amino acids. The CDR3 DNA reads as TGTGCCAGCAGCCAAGAGTGGATGTCAGGGGTCTCCGGGAATTCACCCCTCCACTTT. Its translation is CASSQEWMSGVSGNSPLHF.

This clonotype has ten or more counts. The chain is built from TRBV7-9 and TRBJ2-5; 13 positions agree with TRBD2. V was clipped by 5 bases and J by 5 bases; unmatched bases: 8. CDR1 and CDR2 from the germline V gene are SEHNR and FQNEAQ (reference sequence). The CDR3 loop spans 16 amino acids. Here the CDR3 reads CASSKPGLAGRETQYF. The CDR3 DNA sequence: TGTGCCAGCAGCAAACCGGGACTAGCGGGGAGGGAGACCCAGTACTTC.

This clonotype was recorded at least ten times. The chain uses TRBV18 and TRBJ2-7; D ambiguous. V was shortened by 0 bases and J by 0 bases, with 3 bases between the two germline ends. CDR3 length equals 13 residues. CDR1 and CDR2 (germline): KGHSH, LQKENI. CDR3 in amino acids: CASSPPFSYEQYF. The CDR3 nucleotides are TGTGCCAGCTCACCACCATTCTCCTACGAGCAGTACTTC.

This clonotype showed up many times. The chain couples TRBV5-6 to TRBJ1-1; no clear D gene. The V gene's germline CDR1 is SGHDT and CDR2 YYEEEE. The CDR3 covers 15 residues. V lost 0 bases and J 1 base, leaving 10 bases between the germline ends. CDR3 sequence reads: CASSLGVSWNTEAFF. The CDR3 DNA follows: TGTGCCAGCAGCTTGGGCGTGTCTTGGAACACTGAAGCTTTCTTT.

This clonotype was picked up a small number of times. The chain recombines TRBV5-1 with TRBJ2-5; TRBD2 might be the D (7 bases). The CDR3 loop spans 16 amino acids. CDR1 is SGHRS, CDR2 YFSETQ, per germline. V lost 2 bases and J lost 1, with 15 bases in between. The CDR3 sequence: CASSFKRGGGQETQYF. The CDR3 DNA reads TGCGCCAGCAGCTTTAAAAGGGGGGGGGGCCAAGAGACCCAGTACTTC. The full variable domain, in which reference TRBV5-1 and TRBJ2-5 provide the parts outside the CDR3, is KAGVTQTPRYLIKTRGQQVTLSCSPISGHRSVSWYQQTPGQGLQFLFEYFSETQRNKGNFPGRFSGRQFSNSRSEMNVSTLELGDSALYLCASSFKRGGGQETQYFGPGTRLLVL.

This clonotype was seen at least ten times. The chain joins TRBV20-1 to TRBJ2-1, with 10 bases lining up with TRBD2. The germline gives CDR1 DFQATT, CDR2 SNEGSKA (reference sequence). The junction had 8 bases not matched to a gene; V was cut back by 6 bases and J by 9 bases. This CDR3 is 13 amino acids long. The DNA for the CDR3 is TGCAGTGCCAAAAGCGGGGGGGCCGCTGAGCAGTTCTTC. Translating it yields CSAKSGGAAEQFF.

The J gene is TRBJ2-2, the V gene TRBV5-1; possibly TRBD1 for D (6 bases). Germline CDR1 and CDR2: SGHRS and YFSETQ. Trimming cost V 4 bases and J 4 bases, with 8 bases left between them. The CDR3 sequence is 13 residues long. CDR3 sequence reads: CASSGQTTGELFF. CDR3 in DNA: TGCGCCAGCAGCGGACAGACCACCGGGGAGCTGTTTTTT.

As concerns this clonotype: Its ends do not fully match the called genes, so a read error is possible. The chain carries TRBV11-3 and TRBJ2-2; 7 nucleotides match TRBD1. The germline V gene has CDR1 SGHNT and CDR2 YENEEA. The CDR3 has 16 amino acids. The CDR3 reads CASSLDNRGNTGELFF. The CDR3 DNA is TGTGCCAGCAGCCTAGATAACAGGGGTAACACCGGGGAGCTGTTTTTT.

About this clonotype itself: A much larger clonotype is one base distant, so this may be a read error. The CDR3 here is CASSETEGSRTDTQYF. The CDR3 DNA is TGTGCCAGCAGCGAAACAGAGGGGTCAAGGACAGATACGCAGTATTTT. The gene calls are TRBV14 and TRBJ2-3; tentatively, D is TRBD1 or TRBD2 (5 bases each). The V end was cut by 5 bases, the J end by 3 bases, with 18 bases between. Germline assignment: CDR1 SGHDN and CDR2 FVKESK. This CDR3 has 16 residues. Supplemented by reference TRBV14 and TRBJ2-3, the full variable domain reads EAGVTQFPSHSVIEKGQTVTLRCDPISGHDNLYWYRRVMGKEIKFLLHFVKESKQDESGMPNNRFLAERTGGTYSTLKVQPAELEDSGVYFCASSETEGSRTDTQYFGPGTRLTVL.

Ten or more counts support this clonotype. The genes are TRBV20-1 and TRBJ2-3; 7 bases are a match to TRBD1. The CDR3 is made up of 13 amino acids. Germline CDR1 is DFQATT and CDR2 is SNEGSKA (reference sequence). V shed 5 bases, J shed 2 bases, and the junction held 4 bases outside the gene matches. CDR3: CSAPTGYTDTQYF. The CDR3 bases are TGCAGTGCTCCGACAGGGTACACAGATACGCAGTATTTT.